These 4 T cell receptor beta chains came from one sample sequenced in a study of cytomegalovirus exposure and HLA in healthy donors. Measured with immunoSEQ multiplex PCR; TCRdb has only the in-frame clones, and not every one. The sample has tens of thousands of clones, 85% to 95% seen once. What was sequenced was PBMCs. These receptors were collected from a man between 18 and 29 years old in good health and CMV-seronegative.

V is TRBV10-3 and J is TRBJ2-7; D is uncertain. Germline V CDR1 and CDR2: ENHRY, SYGVKD. Trimming stripped 4 bases from V and 3 bases from J, with 10 bases between. This CDR3 region has 13 residues. The CDR3 loop reads CAISGLSGYEQYF. As DNA, the CDR3 is TGTGCCATCAGTGGATTATCGGGCTACGAGCAGTACTTC.

This chain links TRBV5-1 with TRBJ2-7; 11 nucleotides align to TRBD1. With 7 bases clipped from V and 5 bases from J, the junction kept 8 bases outside the gene matches. The CDR3 runs to 14 residues. Germline V gene data show CDR1 as SGHRS and CDR2 as YFSETQ. This chain's CDR3 is CASRWTGGIDEQYF. Written as DNA, the CDR3 is TGCGCCAGCCGATGGACAGGGGGCATCGACGAGCAGTACTTC. The variable domain in full, completed from reference TRBV5-1 and TRBJ2-7, reads KAGVTQTPRYLIKTRGQQVTLSCSPISGHRSVSWYQQTPGQGLQFLFEYFSETQRNKGNFPGRFSGRQFSNSRSEMNVSTLELGDSALYLCASRWTGGIDEQYFGPGTRLTVT.

J is TRBJ2-5 and V is TRBV5-1; 9 bases line up with TRBD1. V lost 4 bases, J lost 4 bases, and 5 bases stayed unmatched. Germline V gene lookup returns CDR1 SGHRS and CDR2 YFSETQ. This CDR3 region has 14 residues. The CDR3 is CASSQRQGGETQYF. The CDR3 DNA is TGCGCCAGCAGCCAGAGACAGGGGGGAGAGACCCAGTACTTC.

V is TRBV5-6 and J is TRBJ2-1; tentative D call: TRBD1 (6 bases). The CDR3 runs 15 residues. With 4 bases removed from V and 6 bases from J, the gap between germline ends came to 17 bases. The germline V gene encodes CDR1 SGHDT and CDR2 YYEEEE. In DNA form, the CDR3 reads TGTGCCAGCAGCCTCCCCAGGGGACGACCCAATGAGCAGTTCTTC. Protein sequence: CASSLPRGRPNEQFF.